Sequencing of this T cell receptor beta chain was carried out in a study of CXCR3-negative and CXCR3-positive naive CD8 T cells. Overall study findings and caveats: Whereas both naive subsets had comparably high diversity, memory CD8+ cells had much lower diversity. Once cells were cryopreserved, CXCR3 expression went down partly, and most assays used fresh PBMCs. Naive subsets displayed similar surface CD5, and TCR strength was inferred from TRB CDR3 properties. Both naive subsets, CXCR3-negative and CXCR3-positive, displayed similar TRBV-TRBJ usage, unlike memory cells.

The CDR3 runs 13 residues. CDR1 and CDR2 from the germline V gene are DFQATT and SNEGSKA (reference sequence). TRB cDNA was prepared as libraries by UMI-labeled 5' RACE. One entry per CDR3 protein, without DNA, is what TCRdb gives after re-calling the 5' RACE reads. In all, the sample yields approximately 60,000 distinct CDR3 sequences. On this clonotype itself: Its antigen remains unidentified.

V gene TRBV20-1 combines with J gene TRBJ2-5; lacking DNA, the TRBD2 call made by TCRdb goes unchecked. The sequencing input was memory CD8+ T cells from blood. The receptor's source is a human donor in good health. Some clones in this sample may be carry-over from other donors' samples. This CDR3 reads CSATIGEQETQYF.